The 14 T cell receptor beta chains reported below all come from one sample, sequenced in a study of early T cells in non-severe SARS-CoV-2 infection. TCRdb re-called the 5' RACE reads with MiXCR, one entry per CDR3 protein. The sample holds 50,000 to 70,000 distinct CDR3 sequences, roughly 5.7% seen once. Sample: whole blood, taken at baseline. Receptors originate from an adult who was a healthcare worker with PCR-confirmed SARS-CoV-2 infection or an uninfected control (not recorded which).

This clonotype was detected ten times or more. The chain joins TRBV6-5 to TRBJ2-1, with D perhaps assigned TRBD1 or TRBD2 (5 bases each). V was trimmed by 2 bases and J by 5 bases, leaving 16 bases between them. CDR3 size: 16 residues. Germline V CDR1 and CDR2: MNHEY, SVGAGI. Written as DNA, the CDR3 is TGTGCCAGCAGTTACGGTGGGACGGGATCAGACAATGAGCAGTTCTTC. Translating gives CASSYGGTGSDNEQFF.

This clonotype was counted ten times or more. The J gene is TRBJ2-1, the V gene TRBV7-9, with TRBD2 identical over 11 bases. The CDR3 has 17 amino acids. V lost 4 bases and J lost 9; bases outside the gene matches: 14. Looked up from germline, CDR1 is SEHNR and CDR2 is FQNEAQ (reference sequence). The CDR3 is CASSSLELAGEIGEQFF. Written as DNA, the CDR3 is TGTGCCAGCAGCTCCTTAGAACTAGCGGGAGAGATTGGTGAGCAGTTCTTC.

Turning to this clonotype: A much larger clonotype is one base distant, so this may be a read error. This rearrangement joins TRBV7-9 to TRBJ2-7; either TRBD1 or TRBD2 may supply D (5 bases each). The CDR3 loop spans 15 amino acids. Germline V gene lookup returns CDR1 SEHNR and CDR2 FQNEAQ (reference sequence). V lost 6 bases to trimming and J lost 4 bases, with 19 bases between them. The CDR3 loop is CASRPSWDGAYEQYF. The CDR3 region has the DNA TGTGCCAGCAGACCGAGTTGGGACGGAGCTTACGAGCAGTACTTC. Full variable domain (rest looked up from reference TRBV7-9 and TRBJ2-7): DTGVSQNPRHKITKRGQNVTFRCDPISEHNRLYWYRQTLGQGPEFLTYFQNEAQLEKSRLLSDRFSAERPKGSFSTLEIQRTEQGDSAMYLCASRPSWDGAYEQYFGPGTRLTVT.

In this sample, this clonotype turned up once. This rearrangement joins TRBV2 to TRBJ1-4; D unclear. This CDR3 spans 13 amino acids. CDR1 is SNHLY, CDR2 FYNNEI, per germline. V gave up 5 bases and J gave up 0 bases, with 4 bases separating them. Here the CDR3 reads CASSFSTNEKLFF. The CDR3 DNA reads TGTGCCAGCAGTTTCTCAACTAATGAAAAACTGTTTTTT.

The chain employs TRBV10-3 and TRBJ2-4; D call uncertain. This CDR3 region has 16 residues. V gave up 5 bases and J gave up 0 bases, with 14 bases separating them. The germline V gene encodes CDR1 ENHRY and CDR2 SYGVKD. The CDR3 region has the DNA TGTGCCATCAGTTCGATAGGATCCCTAGCCAAAAACATTCAGTACTTC. As protein: CAISSIGSLAKNIQYF.

This clonotype was seen many times. The rearrangement joins TRBV29-1 to TRBJ2-7, with TRBD1 matching 9 bases. Germline-derived CDR1 and CDR2 are SQVTM and ANQGSEA. The CDR3 runs to 13 residues. For the CDR3, the DNA is TGCAGTGGAGTTGGGACAGGGACGTACGAGCAGTACTTC. Encoded protein: CSGVGTGTYEQYF.

This clonotype was recorded at least ten times. The chain combines TRBV7-9 with TRBJ2-1, with TRBD1 matching 7 bases. Germline V gene data show CDR1 as SEHNR and CDR2 as FQNEAQ (reference sequence). Trimming cost V 5 bases and J 3 bases; bases outside gene matches: 7. This CDR3 has 15 amino acids. The CDR3 sequence is CASSRQGPLYNEQFF. The CDR3 region has the DNA TGTGCCAGCAGCCGACAGGGACCCCTCTACAATGAGCAGTTCTTC.

Only a few counts were recorded for this clonotype. The J gene is TRBJ2-1, the V gene TRBV29-1, with 7 positions matching TRBD1. V trimming: 7 bases; J trimming: 7 bases; junction bases outside the gene matches: 7. The germline gives CDR1 SQVTM, CDR2 ANQGSEA. The CDR3 runs 12 residues. The CDR3 spells CSARTGGNEQFF. CDR3 nucleotide sequence: TGCAGCGCTAGGACAGGAGGAAATGAGCAGTTCTTC.

As concerns this clonotype: Since a much larger clone is just one base distant, this may be a read error. The V and J genes are TRBV12-2 and TRBJ2-7; the DNA was not compared with TRBD1, the D call given in the table. TRBV12-2 is a recognized pseudogene. The CDR3 is 16 residues long. The CDR3 DNA follows: TGTGCAAGTCACCCAACCTACAGGGGCCGCTCCTACGAGCAGTACTTC. This sequence encodes CASHPTYRGRSYEQYF.

This clonotype was found many times. The genes are TRBV29-1 and TRBJ2-1, with D unclear. V lost 0 bases to trimming and J lost 8 bases, with 8 bases between them. The CDR3 loop spans 12 amino acids. Germline lookup yields CDR1 SQVTM and CDR2 ANQGSEA. Here the CDR3 DNA reads TGCAGCGTTGAAGACTTTGCTTATGAGCAGTTCTTC. Translation: CSVEDFAYEQFF.

This clonotype has a count of ten or more. This chain connects TRBV5-1 to TRBJ1-2, with D perhaps TRBD1 (6 bases). Per the germline V gene, CDR1 is SGHRS and CDR2 is YFSETQ. The CDR3 contains 15 residues. Trimming removed 6 bases at V and 1 base at J, with 16 bases between. The CDR3 is CASNPGTQLNYGYTF. In DNA form, the CDR3 reads TGCGCCAGCAATCCTGGGACACAACTTAACTATGGCTACACCTTC.

Concerning this clonotype: Given a much more abundant clone one base away, this may be a read error. The chain has TRBV9 and TRBJ1-5, with a possible D match to TRBD1 (6 bases). This CDR3 is built from 15 residues. CDR1 is SGDLS and CDR2 is YYNGEE in the germline V gene. With 3 bases removed from V and 10 bases from J, the gap between germline ends came to 20 bases. As DNA, the CDR3 is TGTGCCAGCAGCGCTGATGGAGGGGGAAATTTTCCCCAGCATTTT. Encoded protein: CASSADGGGNFPQHF.

This clonotype has a count of ten or more. This chain joins TRBV12-3 or TRBV12-4 and TRBJ1-2; D ambiguous. The V gene lost 5 bases and the J gene lost 0 bases, with 4 bases spanning the gap. The CDR3 loop spans 12 amino acids. The CDR3 bases are TGTGCCAGCAGTACTACTAACTATGGCTACACCTTC. Protein product: CASSTTNYGYTF.

The sample holds many counts of this clonotype. The chain uses TRBV29-1 and TRBJ1-2, with 11 bases matching TRBD1. The junction had 6 bases not matched to a gene; V was cut back by 1 base and J by 8 bases. The CDR3 has 14 amino acids. Germline V gene sequence: CDR1 SQVTM, CDR2 ANQGSEA. CDR3 nucleotides: TGCAGCGTTGAAGTAGGACAGGGGGCTTGGGGCTACACCTTC. It yields the protein CSVEVGQGAWGYTF.